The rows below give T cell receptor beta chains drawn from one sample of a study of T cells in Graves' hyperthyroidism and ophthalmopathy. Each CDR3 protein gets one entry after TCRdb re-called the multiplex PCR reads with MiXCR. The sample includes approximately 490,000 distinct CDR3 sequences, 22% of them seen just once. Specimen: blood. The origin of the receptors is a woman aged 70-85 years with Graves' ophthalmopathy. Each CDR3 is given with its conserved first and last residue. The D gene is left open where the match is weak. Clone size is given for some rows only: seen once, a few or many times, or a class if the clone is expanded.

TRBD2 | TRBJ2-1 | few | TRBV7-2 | CASSLLGAGLAYNEQFF | TGTGCCAGCAGCCTGTTGGGAGCGGGATTGGCCTACAATGAGCAGTTCTTC
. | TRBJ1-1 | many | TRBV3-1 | CASSGLSANTEAFF | TGTGCCAGCAGTGGTCTAAGTGCTAACACTGAAGCTTTCTTT
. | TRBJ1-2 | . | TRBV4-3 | CASSQATGSNYGYTF | TGCGCCAGCAGCCAAGCTACGGGCTCTAACTATGGCTACACCTTC
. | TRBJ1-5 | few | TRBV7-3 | CASSPKRDENQPQHF | TGTGCCAGCAGCCCAAAGCGGGACGAAAATCAGCCCCAGCATTTT
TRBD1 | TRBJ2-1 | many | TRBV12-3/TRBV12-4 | CASSPRTGSYNEQFF | TGTGCCAGCAGTCCGCGGACAGGGTCCTACAATGAGCAGTTCTTC
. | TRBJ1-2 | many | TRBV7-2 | CASSITGYGYTF | TGTGCCAGCAGCATCACCGGGTATGGCTACACCTTC
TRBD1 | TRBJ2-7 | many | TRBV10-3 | CAISFRDSSYEQYF | TGTGCCATCAGCTTCCGGGACAGTTCCTACGAGCAGTACTTC
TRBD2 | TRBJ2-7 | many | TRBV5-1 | CASSLASGTSYEQYF | TGCGCCAGCAGCTTGGCTAGCGGTACCTCCTACGAGCAGTACTTC
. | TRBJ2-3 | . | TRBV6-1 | CASSPGQLMYTDTQYF | TGTGCCAGCAGTCCTGGACAGCTTATGTACACAGATACGCAGTATTTT
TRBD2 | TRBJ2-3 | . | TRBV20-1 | CSSAASGITDTQYF | TGCTCTAGCGCGGCTAGCGGGATTACAGATACGCAGTATTTT
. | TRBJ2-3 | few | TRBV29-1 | CSVDVVGGRADTQYF | TGCAGCGTTGACGTAGTCGGCGGTCGCGCAGATACGCAGTATTTT
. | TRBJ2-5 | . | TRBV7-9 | CASSHQSQETQYF | TGTGCCAGCAGCCACCAAAGCCAAGAGACCCAGTACTTC
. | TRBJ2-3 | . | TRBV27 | CASSPAITGSTDTQYF | TGTGCCAGCAGTCCAGCGATAACGGGGAGCACAGATACGCAGTATTTT
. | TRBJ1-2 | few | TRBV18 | CASSPQSPYGYTF | TGTGCCAGCTCACCACAGTCTCCCTATGGCTACACCTTC
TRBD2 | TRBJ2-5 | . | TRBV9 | CASSPRLAEQETQYF | TGTGCCAGCAGCCCCCGACTAGCGGAGCAAGAGACCCAGTACTTC
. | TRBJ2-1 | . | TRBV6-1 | CASRDPLSSSYNEQFF | TGTGCCAGCAGGGATCCCCTCTCCAGCAGTTACAATGAGCAGTTCTTC
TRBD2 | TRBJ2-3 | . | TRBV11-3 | CASASGMTDTQYF | TGTGCCAGCGCTAGCGGGATGACAGATACGCAGTATTTT
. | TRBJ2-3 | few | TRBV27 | CASSALGGPTDTQYF | TGTGCCAGCAGCGCCTTAGGGGGGCCGACAGATACGCAGTATTTT
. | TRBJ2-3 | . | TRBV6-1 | CASSVSAGSLYTQYF | TGTGCCAGCAGCGTTTCGGCAGGGAGCTTGTATACGCAGTATTTT
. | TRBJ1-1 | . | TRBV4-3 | CASSQEVGEAFF | TGCGCCAGCAGCCAAGAAGTGGGGGAAGCTTTCTTT
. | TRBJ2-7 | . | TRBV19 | CASSIAGPGYEQYF | TGTGCCAGTAGTATAGCGGGACCTGGGTACGAGCAGTACTTC
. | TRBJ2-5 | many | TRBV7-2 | CASSSPGRQETQYF | TGTGCCAGCAGCTCACCCGGCAGACAAGAGACCCAGTACTTC
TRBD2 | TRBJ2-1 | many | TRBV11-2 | CASSLSGGLRNEQFF | TGTGCCAGCAGCTTAAGCGGGGGGCTAAGGAATGAGCAGTTCTTC
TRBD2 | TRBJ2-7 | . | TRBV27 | CASSPLAGRYEQYF | TGTGCCAGCAGTCCACTAGCGGGAAGGTACGAGCAGTACTTC
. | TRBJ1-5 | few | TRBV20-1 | CSARETGSQHF | TGCAGTGCTAGAGAGACCGGTTCCCAGCATTTT
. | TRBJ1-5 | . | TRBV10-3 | CAISESLTVYSNLPQHF | TGTGCCATCAGTGAGTCTTTAACAGTTTATAGCAATCTGCCCCAGCATTTT
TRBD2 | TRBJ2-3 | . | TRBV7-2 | CATRRRGSGGTDTQYF | TGTGCCACCAGGCGAAGGGGTAGCGGGGGCACAGATACGCAGTATTTT
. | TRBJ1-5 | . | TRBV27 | CASSPREYSNQPQHF | TGTGCCAGCAGTCCACGGGAGTATAGCAATCAGCCCCAGCATTTT
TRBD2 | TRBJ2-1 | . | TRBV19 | CASRGYRAGGSNEQFF | TGTGCCAGTAGGGGGTATAGAGCGGGAGGATCGAATGAGCAGTTCTTC
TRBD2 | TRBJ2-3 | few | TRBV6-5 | CASSYKGRGGTDTQYF | TGTGCCAGCAGTTACAAAGGGCGGGGGGGCACAGATACGCAGTATTTT
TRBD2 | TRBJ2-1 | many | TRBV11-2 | CASSPPGLASQTEQFF | TGTGCCAGCAGCCCGCCGGGACTAGCGTCACAAACGGAGCAGTTCTTC
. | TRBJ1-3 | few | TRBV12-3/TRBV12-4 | CASSRFGGNTIYF | TGTGCCAGCAGTCGATTCGGGGGAAACACCATATATTTT
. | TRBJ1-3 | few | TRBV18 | CASSPRGPRSGNTIYF | TGTGCCAGCTCACCACGGGGCCCCCGGTCTGGAAACACCATATATTTT
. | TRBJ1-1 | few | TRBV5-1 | CASSEDRMNTEAFF | TGCGCCAGCAGCGAGGACAGAATGAACACTGAAGCTTTCTTT
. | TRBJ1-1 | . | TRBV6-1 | CASSATGITEAFF | TGTGCCAGCAGTGCCACAGGGATCACTGAAGCTTTCTTT
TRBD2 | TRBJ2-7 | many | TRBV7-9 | CASSPPGGAHEQYF | TGTGCCAGCAGCCCCCCCGGGGGGGCCCACGAGCAGTACTTC
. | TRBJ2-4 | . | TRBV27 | CASSPRGGSQAKNIQYF | TGTGCCAGCAGTCCTAGGGGGGGAAGTCAAGCCAAAAACATTCAGTACTTC
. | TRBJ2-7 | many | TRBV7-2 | CASSLEGAYEQYF | TGTGCCAGCAGCTTAGAAGGAGCCTACGAGCAGTACTTC
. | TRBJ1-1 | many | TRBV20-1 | CSARVVAAGVNTEAFF | TGCAGTGCTAGAGTAGTGGCGGCAGGAGTGAACACTGAAGCTTTCTTT
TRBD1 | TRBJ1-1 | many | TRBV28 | CASTLPDRAVTEAFF | TGTGCCAGCACATTACCGGACAGGGCTGTCACTGAAGCTTTCTTT
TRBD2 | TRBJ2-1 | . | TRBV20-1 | CSARGQRTSGRSSYNEQFF | TGCAGTGCTAGAGGGCAGAGAACTAGCGGGAGGAGCTCCTACAATGAGCAGTTCTTC
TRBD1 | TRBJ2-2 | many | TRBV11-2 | CASSPPGQANTGELFF | TGTGCCAGCAGCCCCCCGGGACAGGCGAATACCGGGGAGCTGTTTTTT
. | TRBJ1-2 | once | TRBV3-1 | CASSQVGGVYGYTF | TGTGCCAGCAGCCAAGTGGGGGGGGTCTATGGCTACACCTTC
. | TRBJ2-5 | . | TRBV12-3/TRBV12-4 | CASSFGTHNGLETQYF | TGTGCCAGCAGTTTTGGCACGCACAATGGTTTAGAGACCCAGTACTTC
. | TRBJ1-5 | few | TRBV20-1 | CSARVRRGTINQPQHF | TGCAGTGCTAGAGTTCGACGGGGGACCATCAATCAGCCCCAGCATTTT
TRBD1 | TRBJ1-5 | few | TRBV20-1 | CSARRDRRNQPQHF | TGCAGTGCCCGGAGGGACAGACGTAATCAGCCCCAGCATTTT
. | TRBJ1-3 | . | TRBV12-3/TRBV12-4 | CASSLAGRGSSGNTIYF | TGTGCCAGCAGTTTAGCGGGTAGGGGAAGCTCTGGAAACACCATATATTTT
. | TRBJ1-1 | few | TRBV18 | CASRGGEVAEAFF | TGTGCCAGCCGGGGGGGCGAGGTGGCTGAAGCTTTCTTT
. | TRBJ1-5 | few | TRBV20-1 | CSARRDRSNQPQHF | TGCAGTGCTAGACGGGACCGGAGCAATCAGCCCCAGCATTTT
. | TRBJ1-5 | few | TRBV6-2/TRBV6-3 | CASRLNPGQPQHF | TGTGCCAGCAGACTAAACCCCGGTCAGCCCCAGCATTTT
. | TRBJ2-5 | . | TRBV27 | CVSSLSRGETQYF | TGTGTCAGCAGTTTATCGAGGGGAGAGACCCAGTACTTC
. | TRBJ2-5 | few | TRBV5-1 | CASRRRGGETQYF | TGCGCCAGCAGACGAAGAGGCGGAGAGACCCAGTACTTC